The 28 T cell receptor beta chains reported below all come from one sample, sequenced in a study of CDR3 diversity in severe acne. TCRdb reanalysed the PCR reads using MiXCR and keeps one entry per CDR3 protein. This sample has 79,000 or so distinct CDR3 sequences, with approximately 49% found just once. The sample taken for sequencing was blood. All receptors come from a male donor with severe acne vulgaris.

The chain combines TRBV24-1 with TRBJ1-5; possible D gene TRBD1, 5 bases. This CDR3 contains 15 residues. Trimming took off 3 bases at V and 2 bases at J, with 10 bases between the two ends. Germline CDR1 reads KGHDR; CDR2 reads SFDVKD. In nucleotides, the CDR3 is TGTGCCACCAGTGATCAGACAGAAGGCAATCAGCCCCAGCATTTT. It translates to CATSDQTEGNQPQHF.

This clonotype came up many times. The chain couples TRBV27 to TRBJ1-1; D is possibly TRBD1 (5 bases). The CDR3 has 13 amino acids. Germline V gene sequence: CDR1 MNHEY, CDR2 SMNVEV (reference sequence). V was shortened by 1 base and J by 2 bases, with 5 bases between the two germline ends. CDR3: CASSLWDNTEAFF. The CDR3 DNA sequence: TGTGCCAGCAGTTTATGGGACAACACTGAAGCTTTCTTT.

This clonotype was picked up a small number of times. The rearrangement uses TRBV7-3 and TRBJ2-3; 7 bases are a match to TRBD2. The CDR3 extends over 15 amino acids. The V gene's germline CDR1 is SGHTA and CDR2 FQGTGA. The junction had 5 bases not matched to a gene; V was cut back by 2 bases and J by 3 bases. This chain's CDR3 is CASSLRSGGTDTQYF. CDR3 nucleotides: TGTGCCAGCAGCTTACGATCGGGAGGTACAGATACGCAGTATTTT.

This rearrangement joins TRBV24-1 to TRBJ2-2, with 7 bases identical to TRBD2. The CDR3 spans 16 residues. Unmatched junction bases numbered 8, after V lost 4 bases and J lost 4 bases. Germline values: CDR1 KGHDR, CDR2 SFDVKD. CDR3 DNA: TGTGCCACCAGTGACGTGACTAGCCCGATCACCGGGGAGCTGTTTTTT. It translates to CATSDVTSPITGELFF.

The table lists this clonotype with a count of one. CDR3 DNA: TGTGCCAGCAGTGATCCCCTAGCCCGAGGGGAGCTGTTTTTT. Translating it yields CASSDPLARGELFF. The chain employs TRBV25-1 and TRBJ2-2; D might be TRBD2 (5 bases). CDR3 length equals 14 residues. Trimming removed 3 bases from V and 8 bases from J, with 13 bases in between. From germline, CDR1 is MGHDK and CDR2 SYGVNS.

This clonotype was picked up a small number of times. The gene calls are TRBV5-1 and TRBJ2-2; no reliable D call. Trimming cost V 0 bases and J 2 bases, with 5 bases left between them. From germline, CDR1 is SGHRS and CDR2 YFSETQ. The CDR3 runs 14 residues. The CDR3 protein is CASSLEANTGELFF. The CDR3 DNA is TGCGCCAGCAGCTTGGAGGCTAACACCGGGGAGCTGTTTTTT.

This clonotype was counted at least ten times. The V call is TRBV9, the J call TRBJ2-3; D may match TRBD1 or TRBD2 (6 bases each). The V and J ends lost 4 bases and 0 bases respectively, with 12 bases between them. The CDR3 consists of 15 residues. Per germline, CDR1 SGDLS and CDR2 YYNGEE. Written as DNA, the CDR3 is TGTGCCAGCAGCCCAACAGGGACTAGCACAGATACGCAGTATTTT. Its translation: CASSPTGTSTDTQYF.

As for this clonotype: No conserved phenylalanine or tryptophan is present at the end of the CDR3, so a read error is the likely explanation. The V call is TRBV5-1, the J call TRBJ1-1; a possible D gene is TRBD1 (5 bases). The CDR3 covers 14 residues. Between the trimmed V and J ends, which lost 1 base and 3 bases, there was a span of 10 bases. Germline CDR1 SGHRS, CDR2 YFSETQ. The CDR3 DNA reads TGCGCCAGCAGCTTGTGGGGGAGGGACACTGAAGCTTTCCTT. This gives the protein CASSLWGRDTEAFL.

This clonotype has just a few counts. V is TRBV14 and J is TRBJ2-1; maybe TRBD2 (6 bases). The CDR3 spans 16 residues. V was trimmed by 6 bases and J by 0 bases, leaving 15 bases between them. Per the germline V gene, CDR1 is SGHDN and CDR2 is FVKESK. This CDR3 is CASRGMWRDSYNEQFF. Written as DNA, the CDR3 is TGTGCCAGCAGAGGAATGTGGCGGGACTCCTACAATGAGCAGTTCTTC. The complete variable domain, with remaining parts taken from reference TRBV14 and TRBJ2-1, reads EAGVTQFPSHSVIEKGQTVTLRCDPISGHDNLYWYRRVMGKEIKFLLHFVKESKQDESGMPNNRFLAERTGGTYSTLKVQPAELEDSGVYFCASRGMWRDSYNEQFFGPGTRLTVL.

This clonotype turned up a few times. The CDR3 is CASSEAGIRGEKLFF. The CDR3 DNA reads as TGTGCCAGCAGTGAAGCCGGGATAAGAGGCGAAAAACTGTTTTTT. V is TRBV6-1 and J is TRBJ1-4; no clear D gene. This CDR3 contains 15 residues. V gave up 0 bases and J gave up 8 bases, with 13 bases separating them. Germline-derived CDR1 and CDR2 are MNHNS and SASEGT.

This clonotype showed up just a few times. The gene calls are TRBV19 and TRBJ1-2; no firm D call. V dropped 4 bases and J dropped 0 bases, with 12 bases sitting between them. The CDR3 runs 15 residues. CDR1 and CDR2 (germline): LNHDA, SQIVND (reference sequence). This CDR3 reads CASSTPTRSNYGYTF. The DNA for the CDR3 is TGTGCCAGTAGTACTCCTACTCGCTCTAACTATGGCTACACCTTC. Together with reference TRBV19 and TRBJ1-2, the CDR3 gives the full variable domain: DGGITQSPKYLFRKEGQNVTLSCEQNLNHDAMYWYRQDPGQGLRLIYYSQIVNDFQKGDIAEGYSVSREKKESFPLTVTSAQKNPTAFYLCASSTPTRSNYGYTFGSGTRLTVV.

Note on this clonotype: A much larger clone differs by one base, so this may be a read error. The chain links TRBV7-2 to TRBJ2-7; 7 bases are a match to TRBD2. From germline, CDR1 is SGHTA and CDR2 FQGNSA. V was clipped by 8 bases and J by 0 bases; unmatched bases: 7. The CDR3 has 14 amino acids. DNA for the CDR3: TGTGCCAGCGGCTCTAGCGGACCCTCCTACGAGCAGTACTTC. As protein: CASGSSGPSYEQYF.

This clonotype was picked up many times. CDR3 loop: CASSVSIAGNTEAFF. DNA for the CDR3: TGTGCCAGCAGTGTCAGCATTGCGGGGAACACTGAAGCTTTCTTT. The V gene is TRBV25-1, the J gene TRBJ1-1, with D uncertain. The CDR3 has 15 residues. Per the germline V gene, CDR1 is MGHDK and CDR2 is SYGVNS. Trimming stripped 4 bases from V and 1 base from J, with 13 bases between.

The chain uses TRBV20-1 and TRBJ1-2; no definite D call. CDR3 size: 12 residues. Germline V gene sequence: CDR1 DFQATT, CDR2 SNEGSKA (reference sequence). V was pared by 5 bases and J by 6 bases, with 13 bases between. The CDR3 sequence is CSADRLGDGYTF. The CDR3 nucleotides are TGCAGTGCTGATCGGCTTGGGGATGGCTACACCTTC.

This clonotype was seen only a few times. The genes are TRBV3-1 and TRBJ1-1; D gene ambiguous. Germline loops: CDR1 LGHDT, CDR2 YNNKEL (reference sequence). This CDR3 comprises 12 residues. Deletions cut 5 bases from V and 9 bases from J, with 13 bases between. CDR3 sequence reads: CASSEDSLQAFF. CDR3 nucleotides: TGTGCCAGCAGCGAGGACTCGCTTCAAGCTTTCTTT.

This clonotype was observed once. Being one base from a much bigger clone, this may be a read error. CDR3 protein: CAGGKSGGPYNEQFF. CDR3 in DNA: TGTGCCGGCGGAAAATCAGGGGGACCCTACAATGAGCAGTTCTTC. The rearrangement joins TRBV7-2 to TRBJ2-1, with TRBD1 identical over 7 bases. This CDR3 has 15 residues. Trimming at V came to 11 bases and at J to 2 bases, leaving 12 bases not matched to a gene. Per germline, CDR1 SGHTA and CDR2 FQGNSA.

This clonotype was seen ten or more times. This sequence joins TRBV10-3 and TRBJ2-7, with D perhaps assigned TRBD1 or TRBD2 (6 bases each). CDR1 and CDR2 from the germline V gene are ENHRY and SYGVKD. The CDR3 covers 13 residues. Trimming cost V 8 bases and J 5 bases, with 16 bases left between them. The CDR3 nucleotides are TGTGCCATCTACAACCCAGGGGAGGACGAGCAGTACTTC. It codes for CAIYNPGEDEQYF.

The rearrangement uses TRBV2 and TRBJ1-3; D unresolved. Trimming shortened V by 4 bases and J by 5 bases, and 15 bases separated the two germline ends. The CDR3 sequence is 15 residues long. Germline V gives CDR1 SNHLY, CDR2 FYNNEI. The CDR3 reads CASSVTAAERNTIYF. The DNA for the CDR3 is TGTGCCAGCAGTGTCACCGCGGCAGAGAGAAACACCATATATTTT.

Note on this clonotype: A read error may produce the germline difference seen at one junction end. This chain links TRBV5-8 with TRBJ1-1; D ambiguous. The length of the CDR3 is 13 residues. Germline CDR1 SGHTS, CDR2 YDEGEE. The CDR3 bases are TGTGCCAGCAGTATGGCGGTGAGCACTGAAGCGTCCTTT. Translation: CASSMAVSTEASF.

This clonotype was detected many times. The chain has TRBV4-1 and TRBJ2-7, with D possibly being TRBD2 (5 bases). V lost 1 base and J 3 bases, leaving 13 bases between the germline ends. Germline loops: CDR1 MGHRA, CDR2 YSYEKL. The CDR3 spans 15 residues. In DNA, the CDR3 is TGCGCCAGCAGCCAAGCGGTAGCGACTCTCTACGAGCAGTACTTC. Protein sequence: CASSQAVATLYEQYF.

This clonotype was counted ten times or more. V usage is TRBV11-2 and J usage is TRBJ2-1; tentatively, D is TRBD2 (6 bases). Looked up from germline, CDR1 is SGHAT and CDR2 is FQNNGV. The V gene lost 3 bases and the J gene lost 6 bases, with 18 bases spanning the gap. This CDR3 has 16 amino acids. DNA of the CDR3: TGTGCCAGCAGCTTTCTCGACCCGGGAGTGGGCAATGAGCAGTTCTTC. Residues: CASSFLDPGVGNEQFF. The whole variable domain, filled in from reference TRBV11-2 and TRBJ2-1, reads EAGVAQSPRYKIIEKRQSVAFWCNPISGHATLYWYQQILGQGPKLLIQFQNNGVVDDSQLPKDRFSAERLKGVDSTLKIQPAKLEDSAVYLCASSFLDPGVGNEQFFGPGTRLTVL.

This clonotype turned up a few times. V and J are TRBV6-4 and TRBJ2-1; D not certain. Germline CDR1 reads MRHNA; CDR2 reads SNTAGT. The CDR3 is 14 amino acids. The V gene lost 0 bases and the J gene lost 8 bases, with 11 bases spanning the gap. The DNA of the CDR3 is TGTGCCAGCAGTGACTCCAGGCTAAGGTATGAGCAGTTCTTC. Translation gives CASSDSRLRYEQFF.

This chain uses TRBV13 with TRBJ2-7, with D maybe TRBD2 (6 bases). Near its end, the DNA agrees better with TRBJ2-5, so the J call may be wrong. Germline CDR1 reads PRHDT; CDR2 reads FYEKMQ (reference sequence). CDR3 length equals 15 residues. This CDR3 is CASSLKKRVEETQYF. Written as DNA, the CDR3 is TGTGCCAGCAGCTTAAAGAAGCGGGTGGAAGAGACCCAGTACTTC.

This clonotype was counted many times. The V gene is TRBV20-1, the J gene TRBJ1-2; TRBD1 is a possible D gene (6 bases). V gave up 3 bases and J gave up 4 bases, with 15 bases separating them. Looked up from germline, CDR1 is DFQATT and CDR2 is SNEGSKA (reference sequence). There are 14 residues in the CDR3. The CDR3 nucleotides are TGCAGTGCTAGGGATATTCAGGGGAGCTATGGCTACACCTTC. Amino acids: CSARDIQGSYGYTF.

The chain has TRBV10-3 and TRBJ2-5; the D gene is possibly TRBD2 (5 bases). Germline V lookup: CDR1 ENHRY, CDR2 SYGVKD. V was pared by 0 bases and J by 4 bases, with 12 bases between. This CDR3 region has 15 residues. The CDR3 is CAISESTGLGETQYF. The DNA of the CDR3 is TGTGCCATCAGTGAGTCGACGGGGTTGGGAGAGACCCAGTACTTC.

Remarks on this clonotype: A much more abundant neighbour one base away suggests this may be a read error. J is TRBJ2-7 and V is TRBV6-1; a weak D match, TRBD1 (6 bases). This CDR3 has 13 residues. From germline, CDR1 is MNHNS and CDR2 SASEGT. Between the trimmed V and J ends, which lost 5 bases and 4 bases, there was a span of 12 bases. The CDR3 spells CASSIERGYEQYF. Here the CDR3 DNA reads TGTGCCAGCAGTATCGAAAGGGGGTACGAGCAGTACTTC.

This clonotype has a handful of counts. The chain is built from TRBV20-1 and TRBJ1-2, with unresolved D. Between the trimmed V and J ends, which lost 6 bases and 3 bases, there was a span of 11 bases. Germline V gene sequence: CDR1 DFQATT, CDR2 SNEGSKA (reference sequence). The CDR3 length is 12 residues. CDR3: CSAEGPYYGYTF. The CDR3 bases are TGCAGTGCCGAAGGCCCTTACTATGGCTACACCTTC.

This clonotype was counted many times. The gene calls are TRBV19 and TRBJ2-7; perhaps TRBD1 as D (6 bases). The CDR3 has 18 amino acids. Germline CDR1 LNHDA, CDR2 SQIVND (reference sequence). V was shortened by 7 bases and J by 4 bases, with 29 bases between the two germline ends. The CDR3 region is CASTPGADRPTIKYEQYF. The CDR3, as DNA: TGTGCCAGTACCCCCGGGGCGGACAGACCAACAATAAAATACGAGCAGTACTTC.